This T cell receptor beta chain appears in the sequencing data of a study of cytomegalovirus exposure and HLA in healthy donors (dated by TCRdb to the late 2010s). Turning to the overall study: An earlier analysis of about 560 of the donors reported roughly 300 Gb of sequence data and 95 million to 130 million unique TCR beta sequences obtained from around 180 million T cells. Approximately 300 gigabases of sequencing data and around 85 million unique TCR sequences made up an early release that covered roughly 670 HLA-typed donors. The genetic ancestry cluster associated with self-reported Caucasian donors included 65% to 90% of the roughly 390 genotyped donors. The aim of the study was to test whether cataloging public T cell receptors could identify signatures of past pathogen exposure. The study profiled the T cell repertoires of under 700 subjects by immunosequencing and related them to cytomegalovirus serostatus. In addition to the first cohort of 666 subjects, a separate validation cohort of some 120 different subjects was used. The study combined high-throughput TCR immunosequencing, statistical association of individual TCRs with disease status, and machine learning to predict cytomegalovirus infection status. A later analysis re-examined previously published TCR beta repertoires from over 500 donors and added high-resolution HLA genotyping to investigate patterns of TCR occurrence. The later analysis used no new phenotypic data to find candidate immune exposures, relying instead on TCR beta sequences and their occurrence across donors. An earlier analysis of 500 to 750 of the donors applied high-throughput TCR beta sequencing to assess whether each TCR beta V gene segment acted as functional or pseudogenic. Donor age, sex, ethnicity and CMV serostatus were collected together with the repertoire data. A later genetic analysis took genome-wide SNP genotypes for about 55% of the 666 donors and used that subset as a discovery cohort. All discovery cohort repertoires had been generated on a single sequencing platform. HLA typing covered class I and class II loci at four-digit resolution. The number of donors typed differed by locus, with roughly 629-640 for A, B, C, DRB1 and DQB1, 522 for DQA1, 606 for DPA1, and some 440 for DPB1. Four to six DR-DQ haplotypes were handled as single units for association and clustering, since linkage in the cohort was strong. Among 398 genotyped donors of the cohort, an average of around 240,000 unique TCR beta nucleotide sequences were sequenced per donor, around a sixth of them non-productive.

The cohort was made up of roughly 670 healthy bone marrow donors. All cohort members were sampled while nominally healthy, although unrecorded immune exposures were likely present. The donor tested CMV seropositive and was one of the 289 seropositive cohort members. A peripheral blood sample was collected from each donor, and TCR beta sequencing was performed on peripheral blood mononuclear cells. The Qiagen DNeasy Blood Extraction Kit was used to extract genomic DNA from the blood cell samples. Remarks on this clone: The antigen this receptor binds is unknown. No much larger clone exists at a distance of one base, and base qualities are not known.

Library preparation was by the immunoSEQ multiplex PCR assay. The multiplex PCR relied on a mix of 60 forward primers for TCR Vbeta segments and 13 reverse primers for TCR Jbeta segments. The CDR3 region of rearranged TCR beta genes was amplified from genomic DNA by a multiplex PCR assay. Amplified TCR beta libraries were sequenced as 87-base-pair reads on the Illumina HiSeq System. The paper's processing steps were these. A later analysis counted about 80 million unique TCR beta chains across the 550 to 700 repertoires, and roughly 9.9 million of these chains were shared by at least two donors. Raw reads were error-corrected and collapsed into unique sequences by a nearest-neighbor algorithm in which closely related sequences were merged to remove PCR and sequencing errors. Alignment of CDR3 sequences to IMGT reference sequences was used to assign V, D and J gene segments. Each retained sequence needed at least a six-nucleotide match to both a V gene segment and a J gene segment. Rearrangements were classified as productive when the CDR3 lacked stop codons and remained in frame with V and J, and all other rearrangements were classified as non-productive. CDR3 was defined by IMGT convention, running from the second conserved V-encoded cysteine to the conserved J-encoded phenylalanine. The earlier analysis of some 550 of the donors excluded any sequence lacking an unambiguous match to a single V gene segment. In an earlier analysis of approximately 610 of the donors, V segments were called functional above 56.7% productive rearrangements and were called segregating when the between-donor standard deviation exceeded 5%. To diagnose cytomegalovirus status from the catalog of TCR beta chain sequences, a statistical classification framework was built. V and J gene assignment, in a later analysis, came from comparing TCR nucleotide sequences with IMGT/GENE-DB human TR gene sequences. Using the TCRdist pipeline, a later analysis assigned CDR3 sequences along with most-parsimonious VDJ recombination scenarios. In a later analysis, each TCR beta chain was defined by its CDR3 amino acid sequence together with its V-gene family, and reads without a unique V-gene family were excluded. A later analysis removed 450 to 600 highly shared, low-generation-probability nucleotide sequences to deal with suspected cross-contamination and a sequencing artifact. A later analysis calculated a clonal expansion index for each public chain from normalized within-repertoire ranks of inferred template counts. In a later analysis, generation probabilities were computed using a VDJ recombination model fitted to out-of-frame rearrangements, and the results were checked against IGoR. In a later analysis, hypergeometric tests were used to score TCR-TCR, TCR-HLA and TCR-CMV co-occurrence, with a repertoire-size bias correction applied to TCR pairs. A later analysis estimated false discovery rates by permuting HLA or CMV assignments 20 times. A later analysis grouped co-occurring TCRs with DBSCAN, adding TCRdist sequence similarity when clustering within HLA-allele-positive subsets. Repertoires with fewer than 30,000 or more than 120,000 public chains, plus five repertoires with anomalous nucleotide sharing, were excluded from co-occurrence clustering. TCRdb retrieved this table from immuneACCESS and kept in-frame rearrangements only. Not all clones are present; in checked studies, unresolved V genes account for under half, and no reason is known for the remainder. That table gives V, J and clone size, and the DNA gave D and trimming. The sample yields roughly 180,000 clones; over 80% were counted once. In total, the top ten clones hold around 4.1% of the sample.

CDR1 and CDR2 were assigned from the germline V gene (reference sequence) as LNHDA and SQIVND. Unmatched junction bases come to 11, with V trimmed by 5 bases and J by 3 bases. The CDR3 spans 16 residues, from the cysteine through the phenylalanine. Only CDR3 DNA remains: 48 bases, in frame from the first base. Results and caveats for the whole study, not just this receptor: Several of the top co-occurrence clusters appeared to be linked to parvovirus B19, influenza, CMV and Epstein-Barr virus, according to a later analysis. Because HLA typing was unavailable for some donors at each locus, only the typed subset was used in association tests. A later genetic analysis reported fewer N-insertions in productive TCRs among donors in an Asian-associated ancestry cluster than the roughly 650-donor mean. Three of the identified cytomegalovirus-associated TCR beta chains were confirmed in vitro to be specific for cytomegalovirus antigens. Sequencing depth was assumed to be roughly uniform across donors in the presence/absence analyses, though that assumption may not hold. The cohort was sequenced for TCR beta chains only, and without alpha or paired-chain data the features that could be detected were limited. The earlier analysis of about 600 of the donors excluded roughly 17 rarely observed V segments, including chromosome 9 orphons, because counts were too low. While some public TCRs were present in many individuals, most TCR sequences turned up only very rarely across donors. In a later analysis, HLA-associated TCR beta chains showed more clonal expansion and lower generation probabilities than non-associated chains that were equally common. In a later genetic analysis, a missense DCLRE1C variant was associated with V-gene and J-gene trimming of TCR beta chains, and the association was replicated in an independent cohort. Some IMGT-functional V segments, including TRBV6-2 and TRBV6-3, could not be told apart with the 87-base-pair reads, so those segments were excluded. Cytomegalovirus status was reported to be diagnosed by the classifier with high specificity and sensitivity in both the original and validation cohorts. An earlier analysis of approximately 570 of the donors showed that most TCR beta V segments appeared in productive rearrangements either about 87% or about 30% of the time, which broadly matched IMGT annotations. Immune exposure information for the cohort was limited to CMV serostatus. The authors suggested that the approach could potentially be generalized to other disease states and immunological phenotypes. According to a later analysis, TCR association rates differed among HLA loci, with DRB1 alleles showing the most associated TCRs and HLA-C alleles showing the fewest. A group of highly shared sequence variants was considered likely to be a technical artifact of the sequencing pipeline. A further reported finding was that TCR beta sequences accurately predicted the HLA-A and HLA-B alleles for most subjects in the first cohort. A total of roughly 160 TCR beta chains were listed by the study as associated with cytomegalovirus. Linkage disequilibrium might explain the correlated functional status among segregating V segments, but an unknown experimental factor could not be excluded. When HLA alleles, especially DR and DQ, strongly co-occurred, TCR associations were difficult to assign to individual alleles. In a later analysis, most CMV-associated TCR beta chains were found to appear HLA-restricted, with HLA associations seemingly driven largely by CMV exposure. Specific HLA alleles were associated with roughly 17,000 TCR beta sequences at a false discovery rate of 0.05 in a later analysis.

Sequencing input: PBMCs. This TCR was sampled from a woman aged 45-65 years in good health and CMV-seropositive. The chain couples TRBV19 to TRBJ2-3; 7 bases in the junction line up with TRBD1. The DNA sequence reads TGTGCCAGTAGTTCCCTAAGGGGGCTTGGGACAGATACGCAGTATTTT. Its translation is CASSSLRGLGTDTQYF.